This section outlines one TCR beta chain sequence together with its context. It has no known antigen specificity. No much larger clone exists at a distance of one base, and base qualities are not known. This sample was taken from a study of graft-versus-host responses after intestinal transplantation (dated by TCRdb to the early 2020s). Turning to the overall study: Multivisceral, liver-intestinal, or isolated intestinal transplants were received by the recipients. Every recipient was given anti-thymocyte globulin induction, followed by around three years of maintenance tacrolimus and steroids. Bulk TCR-beta CDR3 sequencing was used to track graft-versus-host and host-versus-graft alloreactive T cell clones in the graft, circulation and bone marrow after intestinal transplantation. Alloreactive clones were identified by sequencing pre-transplant mixed lymphocyte reaction products and comparing these products with unstimulated pre-transplant donor and recipient T cells. The cohort enrolled fewer than 25 intestinal transplant recipients including one retransplant, and a few patients lacking pretransplant specimens were excluded. Donor T cell macrochimerism was defined as a peak of at least 4% donor T cells among recipient peripheral blood mononuclear cells. Samples from a few later patients were sequenced in-house on an Illumina MiSeq with MiXCR processing rather than by the commercial service. Summary of the overall study and its limitations: Patients with donor T cell macrochimerism had high GvH to HvG T cell clonal ratios in their allografts. Conclusions were limited by the relatively low number and heterogeneity of intestinal transplant patients. GvH clones were found in recipient bone marrow, and some of the GvH clones appeared earlier in ileal mucosa or blood, which is consistent with an intestinal mucosal origin. Early after transplant, peak levels of circulating GvH clones were found to be associated with declines in HvG clones.

Intraepithelial and lamina propria lymphocytes were isolated from graft specimens using dithiothreitol, EDTA incubations and collagenase D digestion. Bulk TCR-beta sequencing was performed on serial intestinal graft biopsy specimens collected as late as 600 days after transplant. Libraries were prepared through the immunoSEQ multiplex PCR assay. Adaptive Biotechnologies carried out high-throughput TCR-beta CDR3 sequencing of genomic DNA for most patients. Concerning the study's data processing: Adaptive's ImmunoSEQ software supplied the TCR sequencing data for around 17 patients, while MiXCR and VDJtools were used to process a few other patients. CDR3 nucleotide sequences shared between donor and recipient were removed because their origin could not be assigned. At least 2-fold expansion over unstimulated cells and a minimum CFSE-low frequency of 0.002% (template counts) or 0.001% (read counts) were required for clones to be classified as alloreactive. Mappable clones were those detected in sequenced pre-transplant spleen, lymph node, or MLR CFSE-low populations of the donor or recipient. Cumulative frequency of alloreactive clones was calculated as a percentage of all sequences weighted by copy number. Not all clones reach the TCRdb copy of this immuneACCESS table, which keeps in-frame sequences only. Checked studies attribute under half of the gap to unresolved V genes and leave the rest unexplained. V, J and clone size derive from that table, while D and trimming were established from the DNA sequence. Within this sample are around 3,600 clones, with roughly 72% of them counted one time only. The top ten clonotypes cover about 11% of the sample.

V lost 2 bases and J lost 6 bases; the stretch between them is 10 bases long. The CDR3 holds 13 amino acids from the cysteine to the phenylalanine. Just CDR3 DNA is preserved here, 39 bases in frame from base 1. CDR1 and CDR2, looked up from the germline V gene, are SGHVS and FNYEAQ. The source is a human patient who received an intestinal transplant, so some T cells may come from the graft donor. Recombination joined TRBV7-6 with TRBJ1-2, with the D gene too uncertain to name. The sample consisted of ileum tissue, taken about 920 days after intestinal transplantation. The CDR3 reads as follows: CASSLSAADGYTF. The nucleotide sequence reads TGTGCCAGCAGCTTATCCGCCGCCGATGGCTACACCTTC. With the portions outside the CDR3 filled from the reference TRBV7-6 and TRBJ1-2 genes, the complete variable region becomes GAGVSQSPRYKVTKRGQDVALRCDPISGHVSLYWYRQALGQGPEFLTYFNYEAQQDKSGLPNDRFSAERPEGSISTLTIQRTEQRDSAMYRCASSLSAADGYTFGSGTRLTVV.